This T cell receptor (beta chain) is from a study of blood T cells in healthy people across ages. The CDR3 is made up of 15 amino acids. In germline, CDR1 is DFQATT, CDR2 SNEGSKA (reference sequence). The V gene end was trimmed by 5 bases and the J gene end by 6 bases; junction bases not matched to a gene: 11. About this clonotype itself: Its antigen is as yet unknown.

General observations from the study: Older individuals had lower TCR beta diversity per million T cells (the decline was roughly linear).

Primed by a sample-barcoded 5' primer and a J-beta primer mix, a second PCR proceeded for about 6 to 11 cycles. One entry per CDR3 protein results from TCRdb running MiXCR on the 5' RACE reads. This table has approximately 780,000 distinct CDR3 sequences, roughly 25% appearing once. This sample was shared with a second study, whose subject was T cells of mothers and their children. From that second work: The second PCR's M1S primer added sample barcodes and 2-4 random nucleotides. With unrelated pairs as the comparison, related mother-child pairs had a slightly higher overlap that was not significant. No clones detected were persistent microchimeric T cell clones.

The sequenced sample consisted of blood. This receptor was obtained from a boy aged 5-17 years in good health. The J gene is TRBJ2-1, the V gene TRBV20-1; the match to TRBD2 covers 9 bases. The DNA for the CDR3 is TGCAGTGCTCCCAGGACAAGCGGGGGGTTCAATGAGCAGTTCTTC. As protein: CSAPRTSGGFNEQFF.